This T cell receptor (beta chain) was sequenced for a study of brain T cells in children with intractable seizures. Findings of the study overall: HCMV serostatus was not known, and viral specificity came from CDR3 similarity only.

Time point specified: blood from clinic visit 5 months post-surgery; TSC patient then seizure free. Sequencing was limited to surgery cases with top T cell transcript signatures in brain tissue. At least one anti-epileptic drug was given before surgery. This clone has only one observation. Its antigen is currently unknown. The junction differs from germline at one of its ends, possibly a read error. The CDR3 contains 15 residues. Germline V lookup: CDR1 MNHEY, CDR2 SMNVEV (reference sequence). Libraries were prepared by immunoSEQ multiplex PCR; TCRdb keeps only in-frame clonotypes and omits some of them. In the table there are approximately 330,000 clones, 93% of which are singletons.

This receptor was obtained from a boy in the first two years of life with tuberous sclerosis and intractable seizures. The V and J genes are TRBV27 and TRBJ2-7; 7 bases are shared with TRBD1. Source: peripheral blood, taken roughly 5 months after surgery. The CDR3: CASSTLDRNSYGQYF. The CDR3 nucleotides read TGTGCCAGCAGTACCCTGGACAGGAACTCCTACGGGCAGTACTTC.